This T cell receptor beta chain was obtained from a study of control samples from healthy donors and cancer patients. This clone was observed once. The protocol was immunoSEQ multiplex PCR, while the TCRdb copy is restricted to in-frame clones and leaves out a portion. The sample lists about 140,000 clones, 75% to 95% occurring once. The CDR3 consists of 15 residues. V lost 1 base to trimming and J lost 8 bases; unmatched junction nucleotides: 8. The germline gives CDR1 MNHNS, CDR2 SASEGT. This clonotype was sampled from a young man in good health. The specimen sequenced was blood. V is TRBV6-1 and J is TRBJ1-2; 9 bases match TRBD1. The DNA for the CDR3 is TGTGCCAGCAGTGAAGACTTGGGACAGGGTCAGGGCTACACCTTC. This translates into CASSEDLGQGQGYTF.